A single sample is the source of the 23 T cell receptor beta chains below, sequenced in a study of blood T cells in healthy people across ages. A second PCR of 7 to 11 cycles used a sample-barcoded 5' primer and a J-beta primer mix. TCRdb re-called the 5' RACE reads through MiXCR, storing one row per CDR3 protein. The sample shows hundreds of thousands of distinct CDR3 sequences, around two thirds of them seen only once. The sequenced sample was blood. These receptors came from a man aged 30 to 39 in good health.

A note on this clonotype: A much more abundant neighbour one base away suggests this may be a read error. The CDR3 loop is CASSLGLAGGYNEQYF. CDR3 coding DNA: TGTGCCAGCAGTCTGGGACTAGCGGGGGGGTACAATGAGCAGTACTTC. The gene calls are TRBV6-4 and TRBJ2-5; 16 bases map to TRBD2. The CDR3 is 16 residues long. CDR1 is MRHNA and CDR2 is SNTAGT in the germline V gene. The V and J ends lost 5 bases and 11 bases, in that order; junction bases with no gene match: 11.

This chain links TRBV7-3 with TRBJ2-1, with 13 bases that match TRBD2. The V segment lost 5 bases and the J segment 6 bases; nucleotides outside the gene matches: 4. Germline V gives CDR1 SGHTA, CDR2 FQGTGA. The CDR3 runs to 15 residues. The chain's CDR3 is CASSMTSGGFNEQFF. As DNA, the CDR3 is TGTGCCAGCAGCATGACTAGCGGGGGGTTCAATGAGCAGTTCTTC.

The chain has TRBV4-2 and TRBJ2-1; D gene unclear. From germline, CDR1 is LGHNA and CDR2 YNFKEQ. The CDR3 has 16 amino acids. Trimming took off 0 bases at V and 4 bases at J, with 13 bases between the two ends. CDR3 nucleotide sequence: TGTGCCAGCAGCCAAGAAGGGTGGAGAGAGTACAATGAGCAGTTCTTC. This codes for CASSQEGWREYNEQFF.

The chain employs TRBV14 and TRBJ2-6, with no clear D. The CDR3 runs 14 residues. Germline CDR1 SGHDN, CDR2 FVKESK. V was pared by 6 bases and J by 0 bases, with 6 bases between. DNA of the CDR3: TGTGCCAGCAGAACGCACTCTGGGGCCAACGTCCTGACTTTC. It encodes CASRTHSGANVLTF.

V usage is TRBV20-1 and J usage is TRBJ2-3, with 11 bases fitting TRBD2. V was pared by 6 bases and J by 8 bases, with 10 bases of the junction left unmatched. This CDR3 is 14 amino acids long. Germline V gene lookup returns CDR1 DFQATT and CDR2 SNEGSKA (reference sequence). The CDR3 bases are TGCAGTGCCAGATCCGGGACTAGCGGCGCTACGCAGTATTTT. Translation gives CSARSGTSGATQYF.

The table lists this clonotype with a few counts. The chain uses TRBV10-3 and TRBJ2-7; unclear D gene. V was clipped by 0 bases and J by 3 bases, with 9 bases between them. The CDR3 length is 14 residues. Germline assignment: CDR1 ENHRY and CDR2 SYGVKD. The CDR3 loop is CAISESRRIYEQYF. For the CDR3, the DNA is TGTGCCATCAGTGAGTCGAGGAGAATCTACGAGCAGTACTTC.

The J gene is TRBJ1-4, the V gene TRBV4-2, with a weak D call TRBD1 (6 bases). V was cut by 8 bases and J by 3 bases, with 19 bases left in between. CDR1 is LGHNA, CDR2 YNFKEQ, per germline. This CDR3 is 16 amino acids long. This CDR3 reads CASAPEGGLSNEKLFF. As DNA, the CDR3 is TGTGCCAGCGCCCCAGAAGGGGGACTTTCTAATGAAAAACTGTTTTTT.

This chain connects TRBV13 to TRBJ2-7, with D perhaps TRBD2 (5 bases). CDR1 PRHDT and CDR2 FYEKMQ come from the germline V gene (reference sequence). The CDR3 runs to 14 residues. The V gene lost 3 bases and the J gene lost 6 bases, with 15 bases spanning the gap. CDR3 sequence reads: CASSFSGGESEQYF. The CDR3 nucleotides are TGTGCCAGCAGCTTCAGCGGCGGAGAGAGCGAGCAGTACTTC.

The chain combines TRBV7-9 with TRBJ2-5; 8 bases map to TRBD2. The CDR3 loop spans 14 amino acids. Germline lookup yields CDR1 SEHNR and CDR2 FQNEAQ (reference sequence). The V segment lost 5 bases and the J segment 3 bases; nucleotides outside the gene matches: 5. This CDR3 reads CASSERGRKETQYF. In DNA form, the CDR3 reads TGTGCCAGCAGCGAGCGGGGGCGTAAAGAGACCCAGTACTTC. Combining the CDR3 with reference TRBV7-9 and TRBJ2-5 gives the whole variable domain DTGVSQNPRHKITKRGQNVTFRCDPISEHNRLYWYRQTLGQGPEFLTYFQNEAQLEKSRLLSDRFSAERPKGSFSTLEIQRTEQGDSAMYLCASSERGRKETQYFGPGTRLLVL.

This chain connects TRBV5-1 to TRBJ2-1; D not resolved. The germline V gene encodes CDR1 SGHRS and CDR2 YFSETQ. The germline V and J ends were trimmed by 6 bases and 6 bases, with 7 bases remaining between them. CDR3 length: 11 residues. The CDR3 region is CASNGFNEQFF. DNA of the CDR3: TGCGCCAGCAATGGCTTCAATGAGCAGTTCTTC.

J is TRBJ1-4 and V is TRBV7-9; 7 bases are shared with TRBD1. The V and J ends lost 7 bases and 7 bases, in that order; junction bases with no gene match: 9. The CDR3 length is 14 residues. CDR1 SEHNR and CDR2 FQNEAQ come from the germline V gene (reference sequence). The CDR3 sequence is CASMIGGVREKLFF. As DNA, the CDR3 is TGTGCCAGCATGATAGGGGGCGTGCGTGAAAAACTGTTTTTT.

The chain links TRBV7-2 to TRBJ2-7; 9 positions agree with TRBD1. CDR3 length equals 15 residues. J was trimmed by 3 bases and V by 5 bases; bases with no gene match: 8. Per germline, CDR1 SGHTA and CDR2 FQGNSA. The CDR3 DNA follows: TGTGCCAGCAGCCCCACAGGGGGCTTCCTCTACGAGCAGTACTTC. Translation: CASSPTGGFLYEQYF.

The rearrangement uses TRBV19 and TRBJ2-3; D remains unclear. The CDR3 runs to 13 residues. CDR1 and CDR2 (germline): LNHDA, SQIVND (reference sequence). Trimming removed 10 bases at V and 0 bases at J, with 11 bases between. CDR3 protein: CATVETSTDTQYF. The DNA of the CDR3 is TGTGCCACTGTGGAGACTAGCACAGATACGCAGTATTTT.

This sequence joins TRBV4-2 and TRBJ2-7, with 10 nucleotides matching TRBD1. The junction had 2 bases not matched to a gene; V was cut back by 0 bases and J by 3 bases. The CDR3 consists of 15 residues. Germline lookup yields CDR1 LGHNA and CDR2 YNFKEQ. The CDR3 region is CASSQEGQGFYEQYF. CDR3 nucleotides: TGTGCCAGCAGCCAAGAGGGACAGGGGTTCTACGAGCAGTACTTC.

The CDR3 bases are TGCGCCAGCAGCCACAAGGGACAGGGGAAGTACGAGCAGTACTTC. Its translation is CASSHKGQGKYEQYF. The chain carries TRBV4-3 and TRBJ2-7; 10 nucleotides line up with TRBD1. The CDR3 is 15 amino acids. The V gene end was trimmed by 3 bases and the J gene end by 4 bases; junction bases not matched to a gene: 6. The V gene's germline CDR1 is LGHNA and CDR2 YSLEER.

CDR3 bases: TGTGCCAGCAGCCCGGGAGCCTCTGCGGAAAAACTGTTTTTT. Translating gives CASSPGASAEKLFF. The rearrangement joins TRBV9 to TRBJ1-4; D ambiguous. V lost 4 bases to trimming and J lost 8 bases, with 15 bases between them. The CDR3 is 14 residues long. The germline gives CDR1 SGDLS, CDR2 YYNGEE.

This chain uses TRBV20-1 with TRBJ2-3, with D hard to call. Trimming left V 5 bases short and J 0 bases short, with 12 bases between. Per the germline V gene, CDR1 is DFQATT and CDR2 is SNEGSKA (reference sequence). The CDR3 spans 14 residues. The CDR3 here is CSAGGRRSTDTQYF. Written as DNA, the CDR3 is TGCAGTGCTGGTGGACGCAGGAGCACAGATACGCAGTATTTT.

This clonotype was detected only a few times. The V call is TRBV10-3, the J call TRBJ1-1; D perhaps matches TRBD1 (5 bases). The germline V gene has CDR1 ENHRY and CDR2 SYGVKD. The CDR3 runs 17 residues. The V and J ends lost 5 bases and 3 bases respectively, with 22 bases between them. The CDR3: CAISPRGGAGADTEAFF. As DNA, the CDR3 is TGTGCCATCAGTCCCCGCGGGGGTGCCGGAGCGGACACTGAAGCTTTCTTT.

The chain employs TRBV20-1 and TRBJ2-1; D remains unclear. Trimming shortened V by 5 bases and J by 7 bases, and 15 bases separated the two germline ends. The CDR3 is 13 amino acids. The germline V gene encodes CDR1 DFQATT and CDR2 SNEGSKA (reference sequence). The CDR3 region is CSAPWSGRNEQFF. The CDR3 DNA follows: TGCAGTGCTCCCTGGTCGGGCCGGAATGAGCAGTTCTTC.

This clonotype has only a few counts. The V and J genes are TRBV5-1 and TRBJ2-7; 8 nucleotides match TRBD2. Germline V gene data show CDR1 as SGHRS and CDR2 as YFSETQ. V trimming: 4 bases; J trimming: 2 bases; junction bases outside the gene matches: 8. The CDR3 is 15 residues long. CDR3 coding DNA: TGCGCCAGCAGCCTTACTAGCGGCTTCACCTACGAGCAGTACTTC. Protein sequence: CASSLTSGFTYEQYF.

A few counts support this clonotype. V usage is TRBV28 and J usage is TRBJ2-6, with D tentatively TRBD1 (6 bases). Per the germline V gene, CDR1 is MDHEN and CDR2 is SYDVKM. The V end was cut by 4 bases, the J end by 5 bases, with 12 bases between. CDR3 size: 15 residues. The CDR3 DNA reads as TGTGCCAGCAGTTCGGGACAACTTAGGGCCAACGTCCTGACTTTC. This gives the protein CASSSGQLRANVLTF. Combining the CDR3 with reference TRBV28 and TRBJ2-6 gives the whole variable domain DVKVTQSSRYLVKRTGEKVFLECVQDMDHENMFWYRQDPGLGLRLIYFSYDVKMKEKGDIPEGYSVSREKKERFSLILESASTNQTSMYLCASSSGQLRANVLTFGAGSRLTVL.

This chain links TRBV4-3 with TRBJ2-7; 9 bases match TRBD2. With 4 bases clipped from V and 6 bases from J, the junction kept 7 bases outside the gene matches. Germline V gene data show CDR1 as LGHNA and CDR2 as YSLEER. The CDR3 length is 14 residues. CDR3 nucleotides: TGCGCCAGCAGCCCGGGACTAGCTGCCGCCGAGCAGTACTTC. Translated: CASSPGLAAAEQYF.

This clonotype appeared a single time. The CDR3 DNA is TGTGCCAGCAGTCCCATAGACAGGGCCTTCTACGAGCAGTACTTC. Translated, it gives CASSPIDRAFYEQYF. V usage is TRBV12-3 or TRBV12-4 and J usage is TRBJ2-7; TRBD1 matches at 7 bases. The CDR3 sequence is 15 residues long. Trimming cost V 5 bases and J 3 bases; bases outside gene matches: 10.